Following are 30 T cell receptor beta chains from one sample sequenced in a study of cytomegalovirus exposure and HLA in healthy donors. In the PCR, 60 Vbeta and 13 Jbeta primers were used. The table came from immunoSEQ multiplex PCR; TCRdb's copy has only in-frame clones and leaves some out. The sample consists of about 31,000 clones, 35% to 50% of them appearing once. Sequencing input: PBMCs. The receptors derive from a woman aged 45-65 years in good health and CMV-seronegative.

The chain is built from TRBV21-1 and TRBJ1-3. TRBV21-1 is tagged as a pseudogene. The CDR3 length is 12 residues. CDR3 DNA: TGTGCCAGCAGTAGGGAGTCAAACACCATATATTTT. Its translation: CASSRESNTIYF.

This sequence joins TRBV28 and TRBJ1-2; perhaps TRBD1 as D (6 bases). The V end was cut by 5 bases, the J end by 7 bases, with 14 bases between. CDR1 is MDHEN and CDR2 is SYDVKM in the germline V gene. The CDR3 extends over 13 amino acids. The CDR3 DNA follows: TGTGCCAGCAGTGGACAGACCTCTGGTGGCTACACCTTC. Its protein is CASSGQTSGGYTF.

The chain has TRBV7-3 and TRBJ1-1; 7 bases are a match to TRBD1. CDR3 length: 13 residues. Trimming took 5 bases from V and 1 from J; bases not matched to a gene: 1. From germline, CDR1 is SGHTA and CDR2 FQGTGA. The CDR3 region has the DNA TGTGCCAGCAGCAGGGACAGGAACACTGAAGCTTTCTTT. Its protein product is CASSRDRNTEAFF.

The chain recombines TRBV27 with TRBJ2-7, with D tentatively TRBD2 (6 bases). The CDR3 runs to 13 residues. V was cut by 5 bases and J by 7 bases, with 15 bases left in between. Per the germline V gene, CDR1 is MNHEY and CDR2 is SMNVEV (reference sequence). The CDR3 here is CASSLQGGGEQYF. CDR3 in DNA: TGTGCCAGCAGTCTCCAGGGAGGTGGTGAGCAGTACTTC.

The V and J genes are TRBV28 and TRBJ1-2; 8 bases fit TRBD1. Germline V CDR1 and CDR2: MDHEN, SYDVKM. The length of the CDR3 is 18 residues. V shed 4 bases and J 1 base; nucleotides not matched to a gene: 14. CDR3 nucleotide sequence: TGTGCCAGCAGTTCGTCTACCGGGACAGGAGTCCATAACTATGGCTACACCTTC. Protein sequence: CASSSSTGTGVHNYGYTF.

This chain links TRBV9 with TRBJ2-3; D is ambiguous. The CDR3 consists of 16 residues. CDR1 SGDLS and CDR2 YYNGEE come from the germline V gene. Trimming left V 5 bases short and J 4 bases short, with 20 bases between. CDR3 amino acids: CASSHTGSHGADTQYF. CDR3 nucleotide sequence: TGTGCCAGCAGTCATACCGGGTCGCACGGTGCAGATACGCAGTATTTT.

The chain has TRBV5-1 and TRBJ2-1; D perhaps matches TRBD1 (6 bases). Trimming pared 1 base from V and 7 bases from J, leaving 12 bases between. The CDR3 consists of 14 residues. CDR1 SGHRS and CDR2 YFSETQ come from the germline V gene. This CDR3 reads CASSLRLQGNEQFF. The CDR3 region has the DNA TGCGCCAGCAGCTTGAGGTTACAGGGAAATGAGCAGTTCTTC.

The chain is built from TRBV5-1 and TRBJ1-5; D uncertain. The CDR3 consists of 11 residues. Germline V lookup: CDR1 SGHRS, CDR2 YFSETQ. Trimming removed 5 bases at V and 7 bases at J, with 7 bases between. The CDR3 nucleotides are TGCGCCAGCAGGTACTTACAGCCCCAGCATTTT. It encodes CASRYLQPQHF. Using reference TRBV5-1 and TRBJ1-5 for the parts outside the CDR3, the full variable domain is KAGVTQTPRYLIKTRGQQVTLSCSPISGHRSVSWYQQTPGQGLQFLFEYFSETQRNKGNFPGRFSGRQFSNSRSEMNVSTLELGDSALYLCASRYLQPQHFGDGTRLSIL.

The CDR3 is CASSFQETGGETEAFF. As DNA, the CDR3 is TGTGCCAGCAGCTTCCAGGAGACAGGGGGCGAGACTGAAGCTTTCTTT. The rearrangement joins TRBV7-8 to TRBJ1-1; 10 bases match TRBD1. Germline CDR1 reads SGHVS; CDR2 reads FQNEAQ. CDR3 length: 16 amino acids. Trimming took 3 bases from V and 5 from J; bases not matched to a gene: 9.

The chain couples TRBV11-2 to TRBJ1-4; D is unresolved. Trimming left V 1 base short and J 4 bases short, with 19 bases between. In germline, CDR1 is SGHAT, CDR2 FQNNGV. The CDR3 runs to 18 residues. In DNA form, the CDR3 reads TGTGCCAGCAGCTTAGTCGGGGTCCCTTCCTCCTTTAATGAAAAACTGTTTTTT. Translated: CASSLVGVPSSFNEKLFF.

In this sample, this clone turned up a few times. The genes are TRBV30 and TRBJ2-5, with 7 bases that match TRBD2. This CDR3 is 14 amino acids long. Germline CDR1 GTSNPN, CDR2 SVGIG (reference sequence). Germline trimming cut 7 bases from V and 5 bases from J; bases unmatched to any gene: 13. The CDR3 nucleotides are TGTGCCTCCTCTAGGGAAGCGGGAAGGGAGACCCAGTACTTC. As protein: CASSREAGRETQYF.

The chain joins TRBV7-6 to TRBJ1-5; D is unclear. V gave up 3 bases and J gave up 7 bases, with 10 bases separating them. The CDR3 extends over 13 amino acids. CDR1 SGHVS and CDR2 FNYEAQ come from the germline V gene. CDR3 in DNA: TGTGCCAGCAGCTTGGGAGGAATCCAGCCCCAGCATTTT. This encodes CASSLGGIQPQHF.

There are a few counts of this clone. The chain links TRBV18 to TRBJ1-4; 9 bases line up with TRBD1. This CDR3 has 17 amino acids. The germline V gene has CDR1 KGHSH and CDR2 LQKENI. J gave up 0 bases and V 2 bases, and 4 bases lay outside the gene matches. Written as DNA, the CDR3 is TGTGCCAGCTCACCAAGGAGACAGGGGGCAACTAATGAAAAACTGTTTTTT. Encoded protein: CASSPRRQGATNEKLFF.

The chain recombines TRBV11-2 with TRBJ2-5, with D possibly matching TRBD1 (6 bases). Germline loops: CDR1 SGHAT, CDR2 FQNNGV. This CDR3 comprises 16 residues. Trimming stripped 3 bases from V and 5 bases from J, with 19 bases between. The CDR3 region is CASSFSQGASRETQYF. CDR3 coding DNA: TGTGCCAGCAGCTTTTCACAGGGTGCTAGTAGGGAGACCCAGTACTTC.

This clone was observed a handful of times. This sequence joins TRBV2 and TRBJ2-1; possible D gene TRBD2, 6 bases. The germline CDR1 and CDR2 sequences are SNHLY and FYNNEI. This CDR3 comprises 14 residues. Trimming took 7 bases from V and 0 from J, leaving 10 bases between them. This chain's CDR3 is CASKEGSSYNEQFF. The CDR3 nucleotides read TGTGCCAGCAAGGAGGGAAGCTCCTACAATGAGCAGTTCTTC.

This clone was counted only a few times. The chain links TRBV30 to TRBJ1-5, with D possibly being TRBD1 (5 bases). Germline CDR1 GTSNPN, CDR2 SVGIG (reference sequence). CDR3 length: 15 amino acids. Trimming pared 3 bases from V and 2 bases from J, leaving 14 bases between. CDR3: CAWRASDRRNQPQHF. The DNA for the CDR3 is TGTGCCTGGAGGGCGTCCGACAGACGCAATCAGCCCCAGCATTTT.

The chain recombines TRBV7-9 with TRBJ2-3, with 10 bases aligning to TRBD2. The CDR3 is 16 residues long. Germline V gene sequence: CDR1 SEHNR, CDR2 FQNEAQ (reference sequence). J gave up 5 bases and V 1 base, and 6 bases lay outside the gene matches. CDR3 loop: CASSLGVAGGVDTQYF. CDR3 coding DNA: TGTGCCAGCAGCTTAGGGGTAGCGGGAGGAGTAGATACGCAGTATTTT. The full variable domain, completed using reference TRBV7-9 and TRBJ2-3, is DTGVSQNPRHKITKRGQNVTFRCDPISEHNRLYWYRQTLGQGPEFLTYFQNEAQLEKSRLLSDRFSAERPKGSFSTLEIQRTEQGDSAMYLCASSLGVAGGVDTQYFGPGTRLTVL.

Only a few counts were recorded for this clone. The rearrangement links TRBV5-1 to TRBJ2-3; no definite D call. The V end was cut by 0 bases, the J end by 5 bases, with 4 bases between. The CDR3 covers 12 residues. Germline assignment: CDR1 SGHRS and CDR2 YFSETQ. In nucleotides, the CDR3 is TGCGCCAGCAGCTTGGCCGTAGATACGCAGTATTTT. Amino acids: CASSLAVDTQYF.

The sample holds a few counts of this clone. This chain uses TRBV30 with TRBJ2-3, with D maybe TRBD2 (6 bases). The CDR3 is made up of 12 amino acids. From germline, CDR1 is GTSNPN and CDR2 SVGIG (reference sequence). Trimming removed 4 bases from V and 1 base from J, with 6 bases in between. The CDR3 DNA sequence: TGTGCCTGGACTAGCGGCACAGATACGCAGTATTTT. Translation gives CAWTSGTDTQYF. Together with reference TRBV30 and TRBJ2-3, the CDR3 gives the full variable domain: SQTIHQWPATLVQPVGSPLSLECTVEGTSNPNLYWYRQAAGRGLQLLFYSVGIGQISSEVPQNLSASRPQDRQFILSSKKLLLSDSGFYLCAWTSGTDTQYFGPGTRLTVL.

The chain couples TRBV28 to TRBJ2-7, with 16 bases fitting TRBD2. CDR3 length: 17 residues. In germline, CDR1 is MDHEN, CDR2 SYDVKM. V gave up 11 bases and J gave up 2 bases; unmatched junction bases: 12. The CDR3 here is CACFSPGLAGGPYEQYF. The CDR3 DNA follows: TGTGCCTGTTTCAGTCCGGGACTAGCGGGAGGGCCCTACGAGCAGTACTTC.

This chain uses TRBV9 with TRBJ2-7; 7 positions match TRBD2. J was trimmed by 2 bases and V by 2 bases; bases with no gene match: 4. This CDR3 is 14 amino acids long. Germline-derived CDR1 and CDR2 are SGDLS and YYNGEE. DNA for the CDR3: TGTGCCAGCAGCGTCTCGGGGGGACCCTACGAGCAGTACTTC. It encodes CASSVSGGPYEQYF.

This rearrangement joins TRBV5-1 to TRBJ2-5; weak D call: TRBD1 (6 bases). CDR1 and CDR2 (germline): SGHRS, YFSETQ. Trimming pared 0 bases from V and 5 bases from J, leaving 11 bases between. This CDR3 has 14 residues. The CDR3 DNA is TGCGCCAGCAGCTTGGTACAGGGTAGGGAGACCCAGTACTTC. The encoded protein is CASSLVQGRETQYF.

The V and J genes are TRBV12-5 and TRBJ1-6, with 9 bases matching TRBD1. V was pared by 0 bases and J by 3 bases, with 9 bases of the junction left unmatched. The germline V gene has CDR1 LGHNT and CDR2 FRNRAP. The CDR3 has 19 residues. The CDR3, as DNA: TGTGCTAGTGGTTTGGTACGGGGGACAGGGACCCTCTATAATTCACCCCTCCACTTT. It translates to CASGLVRGTGTLYNSPLHF.

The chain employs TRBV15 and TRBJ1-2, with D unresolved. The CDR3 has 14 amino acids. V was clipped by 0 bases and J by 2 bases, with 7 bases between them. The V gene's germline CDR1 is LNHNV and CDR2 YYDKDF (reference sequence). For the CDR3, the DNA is TGTGCCACCAGCAGAGATGTAGAGAACTATGGCTACACCTTC. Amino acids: CATSRDVENYGYTF.

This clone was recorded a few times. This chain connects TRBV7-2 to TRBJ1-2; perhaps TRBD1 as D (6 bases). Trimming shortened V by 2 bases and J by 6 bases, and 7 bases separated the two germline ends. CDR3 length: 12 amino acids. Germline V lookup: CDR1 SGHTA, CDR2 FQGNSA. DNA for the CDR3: TGTGCCAGCAGCTTAAACAGGGATGGCTACACCTTC. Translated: CASSLNRDGYTF.

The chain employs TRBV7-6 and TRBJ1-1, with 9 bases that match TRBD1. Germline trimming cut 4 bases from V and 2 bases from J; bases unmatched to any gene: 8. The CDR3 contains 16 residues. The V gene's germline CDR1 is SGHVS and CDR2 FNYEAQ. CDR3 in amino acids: CASSSTWDRVNTEAFF. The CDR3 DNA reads TGTGCCAGCAGCTCCACCTGGGACAGGGTAAACACTGAAGCTTTCTTT.

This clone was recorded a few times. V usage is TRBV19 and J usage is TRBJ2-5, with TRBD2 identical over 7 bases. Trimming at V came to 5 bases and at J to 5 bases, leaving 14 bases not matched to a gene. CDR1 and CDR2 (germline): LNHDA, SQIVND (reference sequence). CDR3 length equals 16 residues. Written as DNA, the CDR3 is TGTGCCAGTAGTGGGGCTAGCGGCCTCTCATCGGAGACCCAGTACTTC. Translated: CASSGASGLSSETQYF.

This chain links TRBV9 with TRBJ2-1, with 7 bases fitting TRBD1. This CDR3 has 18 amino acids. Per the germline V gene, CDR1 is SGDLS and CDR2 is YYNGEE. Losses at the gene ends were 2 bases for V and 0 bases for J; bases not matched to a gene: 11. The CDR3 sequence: CASSVRTGTDSSYNEQFF. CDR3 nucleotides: TGTGCCAGCAGCGTTAGAACCGGGACAGATAGCTCCTACAATGAGCAGTTCTTC.

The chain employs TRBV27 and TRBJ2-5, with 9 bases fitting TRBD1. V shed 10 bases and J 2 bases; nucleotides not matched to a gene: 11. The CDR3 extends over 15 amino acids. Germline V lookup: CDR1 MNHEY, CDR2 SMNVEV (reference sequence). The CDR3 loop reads CAIRPAGQGQETQYF. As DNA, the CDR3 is TGTGCCATCCGACCTGCGGGACAGGGACAAGAGACCCAGTACTTC.

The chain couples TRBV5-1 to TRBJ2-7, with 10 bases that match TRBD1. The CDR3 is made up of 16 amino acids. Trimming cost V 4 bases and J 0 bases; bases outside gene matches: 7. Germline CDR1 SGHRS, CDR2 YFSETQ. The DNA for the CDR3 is TGCGCCAGCAGCCCGGGACAGGGGTTAGACTCCTACGAGCAGTACTTC. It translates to CASSPGQGLDSYEQYF.